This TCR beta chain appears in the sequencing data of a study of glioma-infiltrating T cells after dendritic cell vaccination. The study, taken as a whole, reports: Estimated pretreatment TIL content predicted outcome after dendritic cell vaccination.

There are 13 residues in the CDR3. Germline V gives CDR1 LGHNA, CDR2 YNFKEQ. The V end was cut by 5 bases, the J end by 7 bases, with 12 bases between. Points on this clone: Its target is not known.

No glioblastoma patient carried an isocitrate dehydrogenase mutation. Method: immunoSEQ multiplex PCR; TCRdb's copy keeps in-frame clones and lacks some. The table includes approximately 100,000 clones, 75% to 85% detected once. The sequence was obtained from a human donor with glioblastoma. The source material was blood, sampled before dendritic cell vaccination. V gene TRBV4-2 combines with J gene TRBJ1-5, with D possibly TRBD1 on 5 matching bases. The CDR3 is CASSDGGRQPQHF. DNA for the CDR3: TGTGCCAGCAGCGACGGGGGTAGGCAGCCCCAGCATTTT.